This TCR beta chain was recovered during a study of cytomegalovirus exposure and HLA in healthy donors. Measured with immunoSEQ multiplex PCR; TCRdb has only the in-frame clones, and not every one. The repertoire holds roughly 250,000 clones, with around 85% as singletons. This CDR3 is 15 amino acids long. The germline V gene has CDR1 MDHEN and CDR2 SYDVKM. Trimming removed 7 bases at V and 0 bases at J, with 16 bases between. This clone was detected only a few times. Sequencing was done on a sample of PBMCs. This sequence originates from a woman in her twenties or thirties in good health and CMV-seropositive. The chain has TRBV28 and TRBJ2-7; no clear D. In DNA, the CDR3 is TGTGCCAGCACCCCTGGTAGCCGGCTCTCCTACGAGCAGTACTTC. Translating it yields CASTPGSRLSYEQYF.